This TCR beta chain was sequenced for a study of liver allograft versus peripheral blood T cells (dated by TCRdb to the early 2020s). Background for the entire study: In liver transplant recipients, the study looked at T cell receptor repertoires in the peripheral blood and set them against the repertoires found within the transplanted livers. Here is what the overall study found, with its caveats: The T cell receptor repertoires within liver allografts were reported to be different from the T cell receptor repertoires detected in peripheral blood.

The CDR1 and CDR2 encoded by the germline V gene are MNHNS and SASEGT. Taken from cysteine to phenylalanine, the CDR3 has 15 residues. Only the CDR3 DNA is retained, 45 bases long and in frame from the first base. V was cut back by 5 bases and J by 4 bases, leaving a gap of 17 bases between them. Of note for this clonotype: Its recognized antigen is unknown. No much larger clone exists at a distance of one base, and base qualities are not known.

The run used an Illumina MiSeq. The public reads were reanalyzed by TCRdb: fastp trimming at Q25, MiXCR alignment, in-frame beta chains only. Rows matching on CDR3 protein sequence are summarized as one entry with the most common DNA and genes. Within this sample are over 10,000 distinct CDR3 sequences, with under 30% of them counted one time only. Of the sample, about 2.4% is held by the ten largest clones. This clonotype was obtained from a human patient who had a liver transplant. After a transplant, some T cells may be of graft donor origin. The sequence joins TRBV6-1 to TRBJ1-2; a tentative D match to TRBD1 spans 5 bases. The bases read TGTGCCAGCAGTTACCCAGGGCAGCAACTCTATGGCTACACCTTC. Its coded protein is CASSYPGQQLYGYTF.